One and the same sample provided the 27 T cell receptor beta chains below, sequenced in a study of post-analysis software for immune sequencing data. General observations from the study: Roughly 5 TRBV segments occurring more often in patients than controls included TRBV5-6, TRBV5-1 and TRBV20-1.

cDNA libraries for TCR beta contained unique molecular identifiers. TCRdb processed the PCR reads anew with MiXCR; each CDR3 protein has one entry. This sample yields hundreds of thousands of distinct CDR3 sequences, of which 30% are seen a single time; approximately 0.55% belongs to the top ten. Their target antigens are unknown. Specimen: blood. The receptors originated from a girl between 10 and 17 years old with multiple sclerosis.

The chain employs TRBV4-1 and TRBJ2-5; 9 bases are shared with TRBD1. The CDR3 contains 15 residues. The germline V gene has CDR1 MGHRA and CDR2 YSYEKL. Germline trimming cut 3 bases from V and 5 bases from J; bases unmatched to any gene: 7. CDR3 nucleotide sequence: TGCGCCAGCAGCCAGGCTTTGGGGACAGGGGAGACCCAGTACTTC. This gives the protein CASSQALGTGETQYF.

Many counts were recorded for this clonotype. CDR3 nucleotides: TGTGCCAGCAGCGTAGGACAGGGCCTGGGACTAGCAGCGGGGAGCTCCTACGAGCAGTACTTC. The encoded protein is CASSVGQGLGLAAGSSYEQYF. This sequence joins TRBV9 and TRBJ2-7, with TRBD2 matching 9 bases. Germline V gene sequence: CDR1 SGDLS, CDR2 YYNGEE. Unmatched junction bases numbered 19, after V lost 0 bases and J lost 0 bases. CDR3 length: 21 residues.

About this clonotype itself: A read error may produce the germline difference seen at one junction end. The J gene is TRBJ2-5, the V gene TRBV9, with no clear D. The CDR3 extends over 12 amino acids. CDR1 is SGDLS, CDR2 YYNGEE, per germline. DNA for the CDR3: TGTGCCAGCGGCGTCATAGGCAATGAGCAGTACTTC. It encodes CASGVIGNEQYF.

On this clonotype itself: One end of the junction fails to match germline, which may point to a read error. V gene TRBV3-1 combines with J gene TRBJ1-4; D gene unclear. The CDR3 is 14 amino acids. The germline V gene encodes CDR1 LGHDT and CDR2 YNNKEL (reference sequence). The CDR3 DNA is TGTGCCAGCAGTCGCCTTGCAACTAATGAAAAACTGGTTTTT. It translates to CASSRLATNEKLVF.

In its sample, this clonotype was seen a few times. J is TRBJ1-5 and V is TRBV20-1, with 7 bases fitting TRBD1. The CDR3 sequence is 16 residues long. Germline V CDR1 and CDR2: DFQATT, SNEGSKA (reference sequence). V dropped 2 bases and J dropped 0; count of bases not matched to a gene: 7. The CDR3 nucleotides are TGCAGTGCTAGAAGCCGGGACAGATATAGCAATCAGCCCCAGCATTTT. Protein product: CSARSRDRYSNQPQHF.

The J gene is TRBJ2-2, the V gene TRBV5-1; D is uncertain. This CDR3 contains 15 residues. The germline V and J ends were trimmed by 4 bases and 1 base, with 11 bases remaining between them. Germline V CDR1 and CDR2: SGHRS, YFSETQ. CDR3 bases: TGCGCCAGCAGCCCCGCTCCCAAGAACACCGGGGAGCTGTTTTTT. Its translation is CASSPAPKNTGELFF.

The CDR3 region has the DNA TGTGCCAGCACCCGACCCAAGGACAGGGTTGGCAATCAGCCCCAGCATTTT. Its translation: CASTRPKDRVGNQPQHF. The chain has TRBV27 and TRBJ1-5; 8 positions match TRBD1. CDR3 length: 17 amino acids. V lost 7 bases to trimming and J lost 2 bases; unmatched junction nucleotides: 13. Germline CDR1 and CDR2: MNHEY and SMNVEV (reference sequence).

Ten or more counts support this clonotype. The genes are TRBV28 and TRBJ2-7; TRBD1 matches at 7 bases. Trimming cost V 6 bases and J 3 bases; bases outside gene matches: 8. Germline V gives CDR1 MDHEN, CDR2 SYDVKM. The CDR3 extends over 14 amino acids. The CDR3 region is CASRDRQGGYEQYF. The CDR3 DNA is TGTGCCAGCAGGGATCGACAGGGTGGCTACGAGCAGTACTTC. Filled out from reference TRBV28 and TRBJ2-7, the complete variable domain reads DVKVTQSSRYLVKRTGEKVFLECVQDMDHENMFWYRQDPGLGLRLIYFSYDVKMKEKGDIPEGYSVSREKKERFSLILESASTNQTSMYLCASRDRQGGYEQYFGPGTRLTVT.

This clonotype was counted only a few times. CDR3 sequence (DNA): TGTGCCACCAGTGATCCCAGACAGTACACCGGGGAGCTGTTTTTT. Translated, it gives CATSDPRQYTGELFF. The chain carries TRBV24-1 and TRBJ2-2; D might be TRBD1 (5 bases). V lost 3 bases and J 3 bases, leaving 10 bases between the germline ends. This CDR3 contains 15 residues. Germline loops: CDR1 KGHDR, CDR2 SFDVKD.

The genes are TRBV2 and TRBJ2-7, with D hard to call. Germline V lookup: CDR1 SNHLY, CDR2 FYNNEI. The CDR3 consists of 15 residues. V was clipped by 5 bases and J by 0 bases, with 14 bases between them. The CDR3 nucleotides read TGTGCCAGCAGTCAAGACAACGAGAGCTCCTACGAGCAGTACTTC. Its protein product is CASSQDNESSYEQYF. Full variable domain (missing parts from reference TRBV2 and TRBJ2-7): EPEVTQTPSHQVTQMGQEVILRCVPISNHLYFYWYRQILGQKVEFLVSFYNNEISEKSEIFDDQFSVERPDGSNFTLKIRSTKLEDSAMYFCASSQDNESSYEQYFGPGTRLTVT.

The CDR3 protein is CASSVTHPWEQYF. Here the CDR3 DNA reads TGTGCCAGCAGTGTCACCCACCCTTGGGAGCAGTACTTC. The chain uses TRBV6-1 and TRBJ2-7; no firm D call. This CDR3 has 13 amino acids. Germline values: CDR1 MNHNS, CDR2 SASEGT. Trimming removed 4 bases at V and 7 bases at J, with 14 bases between.

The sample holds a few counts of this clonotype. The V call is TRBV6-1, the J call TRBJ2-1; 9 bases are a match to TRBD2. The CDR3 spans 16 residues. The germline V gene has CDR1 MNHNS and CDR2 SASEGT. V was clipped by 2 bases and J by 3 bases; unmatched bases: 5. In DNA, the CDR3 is TGTGCCAGCAGTGAATTAGCGGGGGCTAACTACAATGAGCAGTTCTTC. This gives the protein CASSELAGANYNEQFF.

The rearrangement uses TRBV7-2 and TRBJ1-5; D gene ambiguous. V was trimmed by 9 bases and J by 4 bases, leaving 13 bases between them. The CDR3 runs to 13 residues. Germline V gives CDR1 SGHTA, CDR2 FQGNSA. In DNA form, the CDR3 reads TGTGCCAGTACTCGGACTCAAAATCAGCCCCAGCATTTT. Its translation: CASTRTQNQPQHF.

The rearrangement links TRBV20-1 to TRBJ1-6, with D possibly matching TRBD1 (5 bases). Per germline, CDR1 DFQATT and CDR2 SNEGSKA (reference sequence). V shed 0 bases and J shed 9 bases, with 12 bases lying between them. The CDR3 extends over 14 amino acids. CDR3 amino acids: CSARDWGPGSPLHF. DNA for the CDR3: TGCAGTGCTAGAGATTGGGGCCCAGGTTCACCCCTCCACTTT.

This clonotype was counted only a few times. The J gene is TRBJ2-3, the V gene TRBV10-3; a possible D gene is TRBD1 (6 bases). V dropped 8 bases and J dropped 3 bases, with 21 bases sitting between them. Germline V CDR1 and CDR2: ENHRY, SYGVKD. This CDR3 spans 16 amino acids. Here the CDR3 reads CAIGSKGGQLTDTQYF. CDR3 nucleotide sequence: TGTGCCATCGGATCCAAGGGCGGACAGTTAACAGATACGCAGTATTTT.

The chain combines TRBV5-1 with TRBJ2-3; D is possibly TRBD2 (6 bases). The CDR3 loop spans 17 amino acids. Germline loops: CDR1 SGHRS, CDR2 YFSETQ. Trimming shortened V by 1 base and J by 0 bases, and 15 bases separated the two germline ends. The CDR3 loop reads CASSLTTNGTSTDTQYF. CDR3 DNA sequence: TGCGCCAGCAGCTTGACGACCAACGGGACTAGCACAGATACGCAGTATTTT.

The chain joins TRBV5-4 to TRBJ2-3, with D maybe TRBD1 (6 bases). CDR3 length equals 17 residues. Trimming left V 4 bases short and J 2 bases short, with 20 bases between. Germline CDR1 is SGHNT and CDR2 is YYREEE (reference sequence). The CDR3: CASSPSGGHGNTDTQYF. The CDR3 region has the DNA TGTGCCAGCAGCCCATCTGGGGGACACGGGAACACAGATACGCAGTATTTT.

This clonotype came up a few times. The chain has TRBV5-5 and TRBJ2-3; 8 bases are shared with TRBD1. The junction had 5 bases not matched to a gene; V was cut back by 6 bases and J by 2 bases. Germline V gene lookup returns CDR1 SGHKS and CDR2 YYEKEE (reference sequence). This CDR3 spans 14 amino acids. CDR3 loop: CASTQGALTDTQYF. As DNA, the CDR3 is TGTGCCAGCACCCAGGGGGCCCTCACAGATACGCAGTATTTT.

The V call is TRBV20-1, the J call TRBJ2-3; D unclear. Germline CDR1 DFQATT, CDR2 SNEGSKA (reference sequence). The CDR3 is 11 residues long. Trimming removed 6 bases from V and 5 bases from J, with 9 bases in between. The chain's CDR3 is CSARRLDTQYF. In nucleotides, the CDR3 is TGCAGTGCGAGACGCCTAGATACGCAGTATTTT.

CDR3 sequence reads: CSVPEPTNYGYTF. Written as DNA, the CDR3 is TGCAGCGTCCCGGAACCAACTAACTATGGCTACACCTTC. The chain combines TRBV29-1 with TRBJ1-2; D unclear. Germline CDR1 reads SQVTM; CDR2 reads ANQGSEA. The CDR3 contains 13 residues. The ends were cut back, 6 bases at V and 0 bases at J, with 11 bases in the middle. Complete variable domain (other parts from reference TRBV29-1 and TRBJ1-2): SAVISQKPSRDICQRGTSLTIQCQVDSQVTMMFWYRQQPGQSLTLIATANQGSEATYESGFVIDKFPISRPNLTFSTLTVSNMSPEDSSIYLCSVPEPTNYGYTFGSGTRLTVV.

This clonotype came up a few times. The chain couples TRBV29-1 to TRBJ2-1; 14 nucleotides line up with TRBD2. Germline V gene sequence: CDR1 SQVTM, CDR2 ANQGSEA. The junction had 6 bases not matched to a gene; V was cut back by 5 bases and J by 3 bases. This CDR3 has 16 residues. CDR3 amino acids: CSVIGLAGGHYNEQFF. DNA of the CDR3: TGCAGCGTTATCGGACTAGCGGGAGGCCACTACAATGAGCAGTTCTTC.

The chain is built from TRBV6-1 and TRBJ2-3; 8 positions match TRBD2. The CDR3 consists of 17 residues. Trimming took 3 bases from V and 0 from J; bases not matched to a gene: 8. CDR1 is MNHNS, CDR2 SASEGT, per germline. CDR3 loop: CASSETSAFASTDTQYF. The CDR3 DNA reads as TGTGCCAGCAGTGAGACTAGCGCGTTCGCTAGCACAGATACGCAGTATTTT.

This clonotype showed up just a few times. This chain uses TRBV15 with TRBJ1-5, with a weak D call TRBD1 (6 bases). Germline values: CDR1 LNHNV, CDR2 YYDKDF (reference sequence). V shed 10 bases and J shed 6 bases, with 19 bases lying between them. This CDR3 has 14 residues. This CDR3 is CANISGAKGQPQHF. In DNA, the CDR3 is TGTGCCAATATATCAGGGGCGAAAGGTCAGCCCCAGCATTTT.

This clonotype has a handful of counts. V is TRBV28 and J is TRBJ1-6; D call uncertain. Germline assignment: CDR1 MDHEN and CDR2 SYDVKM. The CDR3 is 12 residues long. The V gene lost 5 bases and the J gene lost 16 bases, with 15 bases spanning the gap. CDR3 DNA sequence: TGTGCCAGCAGTGGATTGTCCGGGATTCTCCACTTT. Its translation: CASSGLSGILHF.

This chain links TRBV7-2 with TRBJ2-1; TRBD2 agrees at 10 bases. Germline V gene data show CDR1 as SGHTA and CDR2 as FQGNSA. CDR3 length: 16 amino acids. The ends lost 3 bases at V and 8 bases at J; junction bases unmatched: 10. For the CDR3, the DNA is TGTGCCAGCAGCTTGGGGCTAGCGGGAGAGGGCTATGAGCAGTTCTTC. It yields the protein CASSLGLAGEGYEQFF.

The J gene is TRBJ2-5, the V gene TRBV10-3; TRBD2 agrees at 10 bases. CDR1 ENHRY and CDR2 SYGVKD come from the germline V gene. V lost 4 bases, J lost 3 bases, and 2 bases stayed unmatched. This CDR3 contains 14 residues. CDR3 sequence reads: CAISVGTSEETQYF. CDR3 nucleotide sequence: TGTGCCATCAGTGTAGGGACTAGCGAAGAGACCCAGTACTTC.

In DNA, the CDR3 is TGTGCCAGCAGCTTGTTCGGCCGCCTAGCGGGCACAGATACGCAGTATTTT. Translating it yields CASSLFGRLAGTDTQYF. The chain carries TRBV5-6 and TRBJ2-3; 7 nucleotides agree with TRBD2. The CDR3 length is 17 residues. Germline V CDR1 and CDR2: SGHDT, YYEEEE. The J segment lost 1 base and the V segment lost 1 base, leaving 9 bases of the junction unmatched.